This is a list of T cell receptor beta chains from one sample in a study of blood T cell repertoires in COVID-19. Sequencing was performed with immunoSEQ multiplex PCR; in TCRdb, only in-frame clones are kept and a portion is missing. The table shows roughly 300,000 clones, with about 86% occurring only once. The sample taken for sequencing was PBMCs or T cells enriched from blood (not recorded which). These receptors all stem from a middle-aged woman with acute COVID-19. Each CDR3 is given with its conserved first and last residue. The D gene is left open where the match is weak. For some rows the clone size is stated as once, few or many, or as a class when expanded; others skip it.

J	V	size	D	DNA	CDR3
TRBJ1-1	TRBV5-4	once	-	TGTGCCAGCAGCTGGGGGGGACTGGGGCAGGGGCGTTACACTGAAGCTTTCTTT	CASSWGGLGQGRYTEAFF
TRBJ1-1	TRBV4-1	once	-	TGCGCCAGCAGCCATACTGGAGAGAACACTGAAGCTTTCTTT	CASSHTGENTEAFF
TRBJ1-2	TRBV19	-	-	TGTGCCAGTAGTAGGGGCGATGGCTACACCTTC	CASSRGDGYTF
TRBJ2-2	TRBV7-2	-	TRBD2	TGTGCCAGCAGCTTAATCGTAGCGGGGCTCACCGGGGAGCTGTTTTTT	CASSLIVAGLTGELFF
TRBJ1-4	TRBV9	-	-	TGTGCCAGCAGCGTAGCGGAGGGACGGGTTCTGTTTTTT	CASSVAEGRVLFF
TRBJ2-4	TRBV28	once	TRBD1	TGTGCCAGCAGCCTCGGGACAGCTATAAACATTCAGTACTTC	CASSLGTAINIQYF
TRBJ2-5	TRBV10-3	-	-	TGTGCCATCAGTGAGTCGTCGAACACCCAAGAGACCCAGTACTTC	CAISESSNTQETQYF
TRBJ1-2	TRBV12-3/TRBV12-4	-	-	TGTGCCAGCAGTTTACGAGGGGGCTATGGCTACACCTTC	CASSLRGGYGYTF
TRBJ2-5	TRBV11-2	-	-	TGTGCCAGCAGCTTAGCTTCCCAGCAAGAGACCCAGTACTTC	CASSLASQQETQYF
TRBJ1-2	TRBV19	-	-	TGTGCCAGTAGTGACCCAAGCGGGGTCCGGGCTGGCTACACCTTC	CASSDPSGVRAGYTF
TRBJ1-2	TRBV20-1	-	-	TGCAGTGCTAGTGCAGGGGCCTATGGCTACACCTTC	CSASAGAYGYTF
TRBJ2-7	TRBV7-2	few	TRBD2	TGTGCCAGCAGCTTTGTGGCTAGCGGGAGTGGCTCCTACGAGCAGTACTTC	CASSFVASGSGSYEQYF
TRBJ1-1	TRBV18	-	-	TGTGCCAGCTCACCCGAGAGTTTTAGGGAGAGCGCGGTCGCTTTCTTT	CASSPESFRESAVAFF
TRBJ2-1	TRBV19	-	TRBD1	TGTGCCAGTGGCCGTAGGAGGGAGCGGACAGGGGGCTACAATGAGCAGTTCTTC	CASGRRRERTGGYNEQFF
TRBJ1-1	TRBV4-3	-	-	TGCGCCAGCAGCCAAGATCCTGGAGGGTTGGGCACTGAAGCTTTCTTT	CASSQDPGGLGTEAFF
TRBJ2-7	TRBV7-2	few	TRBD2	TGTGCCAGCAGCCAACTCTTAGCGGGAGGCCTTCAGTACTTC	CASSQLLAGGLQYF
TRBJ2-1	TRBV3-1/TRBV3-2	-	TRBD2	TGTGCCAGCAGCCATAGCGGGGGGGCCTACAATGAGCAGTTCTTC	CASSHSGGAYNEQFF
TRBJ1-1	TRBV6-2/TRBV6-3	-	TRBD1	TGTGCCAGCAGTTCTTTGACGACAGGGTATGTCGCTGAAGCTTTCTTT	CASSSLTTGYVAEAFF
TRBJ2-7	TRBV9	-	TRBD2	TGTGCCAGCAGCGGGGGGGACTATTCCGAGCAGTACTTC	CASSGGDYSEQYF
TRBJ1-1	TRBV6-1	-	-	TGTGCCAGCAGTGAGCGGGGGGCAGCGGCTTTCTTT	CASSERGAAAFF
TRBJ1-1	TRBV7-2	-	-	TGTGCCAGCAGCTCATATAGCGGCATGAACACTGAAGCTTTCTTT	CASSSYSGMNTEAFF
TRBJ2-1	TRBV5-4	-	TRBD1	TGTGCCAGCAGGCCCGGGACAGGCTTGTTGGGTGAGCAGTTCTTC	CASRPGTGLLGEQFF
TRBJ2-4	TRBV19	-	TRBD1	TGTGCCAGTAGTATCCGGGACAGGGAATCGTTAGCCAAAAACATTCAGTACTTC	CASSIRDRESLAKNIQYF
TRBJ2-1	TRBV5-4	few	TRBD2	TGTGCCAGCAGCCCTCGGACTAGCGGCTACAATGAGCAGTTCTTC	CASSPRTSGYNEQFF
TRBJ2-5	TRBV11-3	-	TRBD2	TGTGCCAGCAGCTCGACCACTAGCGGGAAAGAGACCCAGTACTTC	CASSSTTSGKETQYF
TRBJ1-4	TRBV7-8	once	-	TGTGCCAGCAGCTTAAAGGCAATCTCGAATCAAAGGACAGATAATGAAAAACTGTTTTTT	CASSLKAISNQRTDNEKLFF
TRBJ2-3	TRBV6-5	-	-	TGTGCCAGCAGTTACGACTCATACACAGATACGCAGTATTTT	CASSYDSYTDTQYF
TRBJ1-1	TRBV4-2	-	-	TGTGCCAGCAGCCAAGATGCCCCCCGGGACACCAACACTGAAGCTTTCTTT	CASSQDAPRDTNTEAFF
TRBJ2-7	TRBV6-5	-	-	TGTGCCAGCAGGGGGGCCGGACTTACCTACGAGCAGTACTTC	CASRGAGLTYEQYF
TRBJ1-3	TRBV18	-	-	TGTGCCAGCTCGCGGTACGGAGTGCCGGCTGGAAACACCATATATTTT	CASSRYGVPAGNTIYF
TRBJ2-1	TRBV21-1	-	-	TGTGCCAGCCGAGAGGGGCAGGGGGTTATTGAGCAGTTCTTC	CASREGQGVIEQFF
TRBJ2-7	TRBV5-1	-	-	TGCGCCAGCAGCTTGGGACCCCAGGCGCACGAGCAGTACTTC	CASSLGPQAHEQYF
TRBJ2-7	TRBV12-5	once	TRBD2	TGTGCTAGTGCCCGTGGGACTAGCGGTCCCTACGAGCAGTACTTC	CASARGTSGPYEQYF
TRBJ1-6	TRBV7-2	-	-	TGTGCCAGCAGCAACCGACTGAGCTTGAATTCACCCCTCCACTTT	CASSNRLSLNSPLHF
TRBJ1-1	TRBV12-3/TRBV12-4	-	-	TGTGCCACGCAAGTGAGACCGGGCACTGAAGCTTTCTTT	CATQVRPGTEAFF
TRBJ1-5	TRBV11-2	-	TRBD1	TGTGCCAGCAGTACAGACAGGGAGCAGCCCCAGCATTTT	CASSTDREQPQHF
TRBJ2-1	TRBV6-2/TRBV6-3	-	-	TGTGCCAGCAGTGACAGACCGGGACTGTCCAATGAGCAGTTCTTC	CASSDRPGLSNEQFF
TRBJ1-1	TRBV6-2/TRBV6-3	-	-	TGTGCCAGCAGTTACTCGGAGTTGGCTATTCGTAACACTGAAGCTTTCTTT	CASSYSELAIRNTEAFF
TRBJ1-1	TRBV2	-	-	TGTGCCAGCAGTGAAGCGGGCAGGGGAACTTTCTTT	CASSEAGRGTFF
TRBJ1-3	TRBV5-1	few	-	TGCGCCAGCAGCTTGGAATCTATCTCTGGAAACACCATATATTTT	CASSLESISGNTIYF
TRBJ1-1	TRBV6-5	-	-	TGTGCCAGCAGTTCCTTAAGCATTCCGCTGAACACTGAAGCTTTCTTT	CASSSLSIPLNTEAFF
TRBJ1-2	TRBV27	-	TRBD1	TGTGCCAGCAGTTCGACAGGGGGCAGCTATGGCTACACCTTC	CASSSTGGSYGYTF